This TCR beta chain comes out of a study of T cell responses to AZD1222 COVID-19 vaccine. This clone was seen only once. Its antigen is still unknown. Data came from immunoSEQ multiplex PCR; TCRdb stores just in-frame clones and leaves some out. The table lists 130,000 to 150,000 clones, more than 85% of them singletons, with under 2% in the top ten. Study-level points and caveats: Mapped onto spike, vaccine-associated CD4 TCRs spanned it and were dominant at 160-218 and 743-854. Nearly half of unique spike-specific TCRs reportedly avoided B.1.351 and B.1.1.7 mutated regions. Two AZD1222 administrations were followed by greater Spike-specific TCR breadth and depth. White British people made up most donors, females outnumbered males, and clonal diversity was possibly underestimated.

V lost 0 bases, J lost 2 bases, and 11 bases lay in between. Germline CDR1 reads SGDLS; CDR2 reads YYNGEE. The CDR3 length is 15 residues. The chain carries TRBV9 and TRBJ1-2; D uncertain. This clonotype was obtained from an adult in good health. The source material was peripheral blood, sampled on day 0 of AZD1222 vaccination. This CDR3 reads CASSVGRETNYGYTF. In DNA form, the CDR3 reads TGTGCCAGCAGCGTAGGTAGGGAAACCAACTATGGCTACACCTTC. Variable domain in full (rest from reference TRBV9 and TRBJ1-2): DSGVTQTPKHLITATGQRVTLRCSPRSGDLSVYWYQQSLDQGLQFLIQYYNGEERAKGNILERFSAQQFPDLHSELNLSSLELGDSALYFCASSVGRETNYGYTFGSGTRLTVV.